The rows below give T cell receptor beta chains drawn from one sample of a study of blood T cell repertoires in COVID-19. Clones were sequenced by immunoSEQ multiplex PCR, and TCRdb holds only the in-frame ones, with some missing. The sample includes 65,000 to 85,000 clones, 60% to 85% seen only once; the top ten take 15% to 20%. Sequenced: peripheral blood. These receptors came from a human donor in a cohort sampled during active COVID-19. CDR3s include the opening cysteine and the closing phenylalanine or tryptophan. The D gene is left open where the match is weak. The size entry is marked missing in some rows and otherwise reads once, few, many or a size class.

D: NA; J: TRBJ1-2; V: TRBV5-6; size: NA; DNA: TGTGCCAGCAGCTTGGTCTCGAAGGGGCACAACTATGGCTACACCTTC; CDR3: CASSLVSKGHNYGYTF
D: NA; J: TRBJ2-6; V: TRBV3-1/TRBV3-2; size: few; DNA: TGTGCCAGCAGCGCAATAGGAGGTGCGGGACCCGGGGGGGCCAACGTCCTGACTTTC; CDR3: CASSAIGGAGPGGANVLTF
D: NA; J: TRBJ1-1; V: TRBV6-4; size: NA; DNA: TGTGCCAGCAGTGAGACCCGCGGGTCGAAAGCTTTCTTT; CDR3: CASSETRGSKAFF
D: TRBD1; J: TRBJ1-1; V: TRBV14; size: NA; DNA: TGTGCCAGCAGCCCAGTCCCGGGACAGGGGGTAGGTACTGAAGCTTTCTTT; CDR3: CASSPVPGQGVGTEAFF
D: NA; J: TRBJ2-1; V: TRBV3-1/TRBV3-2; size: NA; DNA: TGTGCCAGCAGCCAGCTGGGTGGGGCCTCCTACAATGAGCAGTTCTTC; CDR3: CASSQLGGASYNEQFF
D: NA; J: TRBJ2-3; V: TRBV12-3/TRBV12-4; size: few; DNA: TGTGCCAACACCCACACAGATACGCAGTATTTT; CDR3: CANTHTDTQYF
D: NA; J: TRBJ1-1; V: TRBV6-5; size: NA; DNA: TGTGCCAGCAGTTACTCTTGGGCAGGGATGAACACTGAAGCTTTCTTT; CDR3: CASSYSWAGMNTEAFF
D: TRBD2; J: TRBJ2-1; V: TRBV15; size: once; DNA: TGTGCCACCAGCAGAGAGTCCGCGGGAGCTTCCTACAATGAGCAGTTCTTC; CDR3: CATSRESAGASYNEQFF
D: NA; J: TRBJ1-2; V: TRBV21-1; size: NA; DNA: TGTGCCAGCTCTGGACCGGCGGGTGGCTACACCTTC; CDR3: CASSGPAGGYTF
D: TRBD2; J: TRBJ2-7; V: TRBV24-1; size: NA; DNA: TGTGCCACCAGTGAACGGGGCGGGGGTGGTGAGCAGTACTTC; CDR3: CATSERGGGGEQYF
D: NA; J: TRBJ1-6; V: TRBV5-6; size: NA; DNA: TGTGCCAGCAGCTTGGCCTGGCGGCAGTCTAAGGACTATAATTCACCCCTCCACTTT; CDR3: CASSLAWRQSKDYNSPLHF
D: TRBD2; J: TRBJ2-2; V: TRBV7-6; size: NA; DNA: TGTGCCAGCAGCTTAGGGTCAACGGGGGGGACCGGGGAGCTGTTTTTT; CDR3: CASSLGSTGGTGELFF
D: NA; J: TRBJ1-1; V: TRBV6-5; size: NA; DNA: TGTGCCAGCAGTTACTCGAGTGGGAGTGGAGACCGGGCTTTCTTT; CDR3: CASSYSSGSGDRAFF
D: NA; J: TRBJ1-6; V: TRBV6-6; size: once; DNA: TGTGCCAGCAAGACCGGGACACCAAATTCACCCCTCCACTTT; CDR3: CASKTGTPNSPLHF
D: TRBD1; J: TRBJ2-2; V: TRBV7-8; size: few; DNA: TGTGCCAGCAGCTTAGCAAGGACATTGGCCCAGGGGGTCGGGGAGCTGTTTTTT; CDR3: CASSLARTLAQGVGELFF
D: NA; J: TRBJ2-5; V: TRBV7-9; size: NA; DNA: TGTGCCAGCAGCTTACGACAGGCCCAAGAGACCCAGTACTTC; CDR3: CASSLRQAQETQYF
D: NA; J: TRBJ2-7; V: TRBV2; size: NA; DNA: TGTGCCAGCAGTGAGGTTTGGGCCCGCCCCTACGAGCAGTACTTC; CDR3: CASSEVWARPYEQYF
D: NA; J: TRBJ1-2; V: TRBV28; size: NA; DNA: TGTGCCAGCAGTTCCAACGCAGGGGATGGCTACACCTTC; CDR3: CASSSNAGDGYTF
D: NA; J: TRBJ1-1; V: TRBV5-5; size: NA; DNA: TGTGCCAGCAGCTTCAATACAGGGAGAGGGTACACTGAAGCTTTCTTT; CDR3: CASSFNTGRGYTEAFF
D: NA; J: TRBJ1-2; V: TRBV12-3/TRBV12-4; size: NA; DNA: TGTGCCAGTGGCGGGGACGGCTATGGCTACACCTTC; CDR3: CASGGDGYGYTF
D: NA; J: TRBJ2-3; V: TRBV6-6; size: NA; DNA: TGTGCCAGCAACCAAGAGTATAGGGGAACAGATACGCAGTATTTT; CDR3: CASNQEYRGTDTQYF
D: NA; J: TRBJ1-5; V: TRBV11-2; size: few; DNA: TGTGCCAGCAGCTTAGGGACAGGCAATCAGCCCCAGCATTTT; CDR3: CASSLGTGNQPQHF
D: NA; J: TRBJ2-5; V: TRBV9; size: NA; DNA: TGTGCCAGCAGCGTTTTGGGGACTCACCAAGAGACCCAGTACTTC; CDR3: CASSVLGTHQETQYF
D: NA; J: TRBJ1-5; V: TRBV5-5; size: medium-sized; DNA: TGTGCCAGCAGCTTGGAAACTCCCTTAAGCAATCAGCCCCAGCATTTT; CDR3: CASSLETPLSNQPQHF
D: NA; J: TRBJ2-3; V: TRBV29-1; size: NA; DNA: TGCAGCGTTGCACAAAAACCTACAGATACGCAGTATTTT; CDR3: CSVAQKPTDTQYF
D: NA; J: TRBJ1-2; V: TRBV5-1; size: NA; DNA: TGCGCCAGCAGCTTGGCCACGACAGGAGGCTCGGGTGGCTACACCTTC; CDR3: CASSLATTGGSGGYTF
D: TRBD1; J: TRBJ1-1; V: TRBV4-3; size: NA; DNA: TGCGCCAGCAGCCAGTATCATCACGGGGCAGGGGGCCAGACTGAAGCTTTCTTT; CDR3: CASSQYHHGAGGQTEAFF
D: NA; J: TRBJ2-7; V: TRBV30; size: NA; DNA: TGTGCCTGGAGTGTAGACGGGGGAAAGCAGTACTTC; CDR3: CAWSVDGGKQYF
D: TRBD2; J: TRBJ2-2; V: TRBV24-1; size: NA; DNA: TGTGCCACCAGTGAGCTAGCGGGAGGGCTGGACACCGGGGAGCTGTTTTTT; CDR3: CATSELAGGLDTGELFF
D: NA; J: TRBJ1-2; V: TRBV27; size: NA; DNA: TGTGCCAGCAGTTTACGCGTAGGGCAGGGTTATGGCTACACCTTC; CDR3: CASSLRVGQGYGYTF
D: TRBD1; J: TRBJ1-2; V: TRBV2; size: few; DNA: TGTGCCAGCAGTCCCTCGACAGGGAACTATGGCTACACCTTC; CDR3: CASSPSTGNYGYTF
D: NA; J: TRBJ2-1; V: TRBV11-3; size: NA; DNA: TGTGCCAGCAGCTTAGATCTCGGGAAATTTGACAATGAGCAGTTCTTC; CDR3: CASSLDLGKFDNEQFF
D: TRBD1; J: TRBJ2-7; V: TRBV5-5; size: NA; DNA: TGTGCCAGCAGCTTGACTCTTCTACAGGGGCACGAGCAGTACTTC; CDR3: CASSLTLLQGHEQYF
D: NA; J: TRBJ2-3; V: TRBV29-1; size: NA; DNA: TGCAGCGCCGTACAAGATACGCAGTATTTT; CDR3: CSAVQDTQYF
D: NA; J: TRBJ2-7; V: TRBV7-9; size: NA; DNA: TGTGCCAGCAGCTTAGGTCTGGCCGAGCAGTACTTC; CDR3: CASSLGLAEQYF
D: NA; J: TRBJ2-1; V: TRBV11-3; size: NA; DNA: TGTGCCAGCAGCTTAGATCAGGGCGGATCGAGCTCCTACAATGAGCAGTTCTTC; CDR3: CASSLDQGGSSSYNEQFF
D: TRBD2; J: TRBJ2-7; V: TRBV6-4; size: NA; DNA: TGTGCCAGCAGTGAAGTAGCGGGGGGCTCCTACGAGCAGTACTTC; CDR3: CASSEVAGGSYEQYF
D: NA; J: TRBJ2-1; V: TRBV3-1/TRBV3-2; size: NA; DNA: TGTGCCAGCAGCCAGGTTCAGGGGTCCCCCTACAATGAGCAGTTCTTC; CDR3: CASSQVQGSPYNEQFF
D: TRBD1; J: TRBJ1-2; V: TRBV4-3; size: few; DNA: TGCGCCAGCAGTCGAAACGGACAGGACCGGCGGGGCTACACCTTC; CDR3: CASSRNGQDRRGYTF
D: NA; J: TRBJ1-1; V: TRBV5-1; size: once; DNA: TGCGCCAGCAGCTTGGTGGCGGGGACGAACACTGAAGCTTTCTTT; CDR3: CASSLVAGTNTEAFF
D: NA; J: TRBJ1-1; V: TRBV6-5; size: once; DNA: TGTGCCAGCAGTTACTCCGACATGAACACTGAAGCTTTCTTT; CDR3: CASSYSDMNTEAFF
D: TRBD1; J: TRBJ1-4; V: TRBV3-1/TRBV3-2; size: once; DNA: TGTGCCAGCAGCCAAAGACGACAGGGGGAGGAAAAACTGTTTTTT; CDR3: CASSQRRQGEEKLFF
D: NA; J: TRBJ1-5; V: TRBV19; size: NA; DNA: TGTGCCAGTAAGGGCTCCACAGGGACAATCAATCAGCCCCAGCATTTT; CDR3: CASKGSTGTINQPQHF
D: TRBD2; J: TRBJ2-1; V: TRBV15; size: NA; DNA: TGTGCCACCAGCATACTAGCGGGAGTCGGCAATGAGCAGTTCTTC; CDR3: CATSILAGVGNEQFF
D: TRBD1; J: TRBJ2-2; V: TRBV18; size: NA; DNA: TGTGCCAGCTCACCGCTTCAGGGGGCCCGGGACACCGGGGAGCTGTTTTTT; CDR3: CASSPLQGARDTGELFF
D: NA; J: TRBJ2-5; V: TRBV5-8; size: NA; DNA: TGTGCCAGCAGCCTGGGTTCCGGGACACATCAAGAGACCCAGTACTTC; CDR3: CASSLGSGTHQETQYF
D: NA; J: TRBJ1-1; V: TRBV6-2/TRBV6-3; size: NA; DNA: TGTGCCAGCAGTTTGAGTCTGAACACTGAAGCTTTCTTT; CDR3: CASSLSLNTEAFF
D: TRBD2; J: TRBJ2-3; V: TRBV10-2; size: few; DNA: TGCGCCAGCAGTGAGGGACTAGGTTCAGATACGCAGTATTTT; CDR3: CASSEGLGSDTQYF
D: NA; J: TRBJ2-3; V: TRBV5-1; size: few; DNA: TGCGCCAGCAGCTTACGGACTATTTTAGATACGCAGTATTTT; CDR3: CASSLRTILDTQYF
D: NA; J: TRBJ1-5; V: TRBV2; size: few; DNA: TGTGCCTCCTCAAGGGGCGACAATCAGCCCCAGCATTTT; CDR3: CASSRGDNQPQHF
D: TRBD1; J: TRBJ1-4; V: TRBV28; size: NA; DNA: TGTGCCAGCAGTCCCCGGGACAGCAGTAGGGAAAAACTGTTTTTT; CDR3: CASSPRDSSREKLFF
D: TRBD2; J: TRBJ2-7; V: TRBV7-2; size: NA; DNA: TGTGCCAGCAGCTTATCAGCTAGCGGGGTTTACGAGCAGTACTTC; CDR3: CASSLSASGVYEQYF
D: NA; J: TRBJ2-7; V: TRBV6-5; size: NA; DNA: TGTGCCAGCAGTTACTCAAGAACTGGTGCTCCCTACGAGCAGTACTTC; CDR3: CASSYSRTGAPYEQYF
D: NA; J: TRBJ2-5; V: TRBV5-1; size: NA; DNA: TGCGCCAGCAGCCCGGACTCGTACCAAGAGACCCAGTACTTC; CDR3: CASSPDSYQETQYF